The 25 T cell receptor beta chains reported below all come from one sample, sequenced in a study of CD8 T cells in ankylosing spondylitis. TCRdb reprocessed the 5' RACE reads via MiXCR and lists one record per CDR3 protein. The data contain about 240,000 distinct CDR3 sequences, roughly 10% of them singletons. Specimen: blood, either unsorted or a sorted T cell fraction (not recorded which). The receptors here all came from a male donor with ankylosing spondylitis or in good health (not recorded which).

The chain uses TRBV7-3 and TRBJ2-3, with D possibly TRBD2 on 7 matching bases. Germline loops: CDR1 SGHTA, CDR2 FQGTGA. Trimming took off 5 bases at V and 0 bases at J, with 12 bases between the two ends. The CDR3 length is 15 residues. CDR3 coding DNA: TGTGCCAGCAGCACTTGGGGGGGCAGCACAGATACGCAGTATTTT. It codes for CASSTWGGSTDTQYF. The complete variable domain, with remaining parts taken from reference TRBV7-3 and TRBJ2-3, reads GAGVSQTPSNKVTEKGKYVELRCDPISGHTALYWYRQSLGQGPEFLIYFQGTGAADDSGLPNDRFFAVRPEGSVSTLKIQRTERGDSAVYLCASSTWGGSTDTQYFGPGTRLTVL.

This clonotype was counted a few times. The chain employs TRBV11-3 and TRBJ2-1, with 10 bases that match TRBD2. In germline, CDR1 is SGHNT, CDR2 YENEEA. The CDR3 length is 15 residues. Trimming at V came to 4 bases and at J to 4 bases, leaving 4 bases not matched to a gene. The CDR3: CASSSLAGEYNEQFF. In DNA form, the CDR3 reads TGTGCCAGCAGCTCTCTAGCGGGAGAGTACAATGAGCAGTTCTTC.

This clonotype was observed a few times. This rearrangement joins TRBV7-2 to TRBJ2-1; 9 bases are shared with TRBD2. The CDR3 runs to 15 residues. The trim removed 2 bases at V and 4 bases at J, leaving 3 bases unmatched. Germline CDR1 SGHTA, CDR2 FQGNSA. As DNA, the CDR3 is TGTGCCAGCAGCTTATCTAGCGGGGTATACAATGAGCAGTTCTTC. This sequence encodes CASSLSSGVYNEQFF. Full variable domain (missing parts from reference TRBV7-2 and TRBJ2-1): GAGVSQSPSNKVTEKGKDVELRCDPISGHTALYWYRQSLGQGLEFLIYFQGNSAPDKSGLPSDRFSAERTGGSVSTLTIQRTQQEDSAVYLCASSLSSGVYNEQFFGPGTRLTVL.

V is TRBV3-1 and J is TRBJ2-7; 14 nucleotides line up with TRBD2. Germline assignment: CDR1 LGHDT and CDR2 YNNKEL (reference sequence). V gave up 5 bases and J gave up 5 bases; unmatched junction bases: 5. The length of the CDR3 is 15 residues. CDR3 sequence reads: CASSVGLAGGDEQYF. CDR3 DNA sequence: TGTGCCAGCAGCGTCGGACTAGCGGGAGGAGACGAGCAGTACTTC.

This clonotype was counted at least ten times. V usage is TRBV27 and J usage is TRBJ2-1, with TRBD1 matching 9 bases. In germline, CDR1 is MNHEY, CDR2 SMNVEV (reference sequence). CDR3 length: 14 amino acids. J gave up 10 bases and V 6 bases, and 10 bases lay outside the gene matches. Here the CDR3 DNA reads TGTGCCAGCAGATCACCGGGACAGGGTTGGGAGCAGTTCTTC. Its translation is CASRSPGQGWEQFF.

The gene calls are TRBV29-1 and TRBJ1-1; TRBD1 might be the D (5 bases). With 8 bases removed from V and 0 bases from J, the gap between germline ends came to 13 bases. CDR1 is SQVTM and CDR2 is ANQGSEA in the germline V gene. The CDR3 runs to 13 residues. The chain's CDR3 is CSTRQSLNTEAFF. As DNA, the CDR3 is TGCAGCACCCGACAGAGTTTGAACACTGAAGCTTTCTTT.

This clonotype came up many times. The rearrangement joins TRBV5-1 to TRBJ2-1; D gene unclear. The CDR3 is 16 residues long. Looked up from germline, CDR1 is SGHRS and CDR2 is YFSETQ. The V gene lost 1 base and the J gene lost 6 bases, with 17 bases spanning the gap. In DNA, the CDR3 is TGCGCCAGCAGCTTGAGACTTCTAAAGAGGTCCAATGAGCAGTTCTTC. Residues: CASSLRLLKRSNEQFF.

In its sample, this clonotype was seen many times. This chain uses TRBV5-1 with TRBJ2-1; weak D call: TRBD1 (5 bases). Trimming stripped 2 bases from V and 8 bases from J, with 11 bases between. This CDR3 is built from 13 residues. Germline CDR1 SGHRS, CDR2 YFSETQ. Written as DNA, the CDR3 is TGCGCCAGCAGCTTTTCAGGGAAGGATGAGCAGTTCTTC. The encoded protein is CASSFSGKDEQFF. Based on the CDR3 plus reference TRBV5-1 and TRBJ2-1, the full variable domain is KAGVTQTPRYLIKTRGQQVTLSCSPISGHRSVSWYQQTPGQGLQFLFEYFSETQRNKGNFPGRFSGRQFSNSRSEMNVSTLELGDSALYLCASSFSGKDEQFFGPGTRLTVL.

CDR3 nucleotide sequence: TGTGCCAGCAGATCTGCCCTTAGGGTGAGCTCCTACAATGAGCAGTTCTTC. Its protein is CASRSALRVSSYNEQFF. V is TRBV11-2 and J is TRBJ2-1; D gene ambiguous. V lost 6 bases to trimming and J lost 0 bases, with 18 bases between them. This CDR3 spans 17 amino acids. CDR1 is SGHAT, CDR2 FQNNGV, per germline.

This clonotype was counted at least ten times. This chain connects TRBV10-3 to TRBJ2-3, with D perhaps given as TRBD1 or TRBD2 (5 bases each). CDR1 ENHRY and CDR2 SYGVKD come from the germline V gene. Trimming shortened V by 6 bases and J by 2 bases, and 12 bases separated the two germline ends. The CDR3 runs to 14 residues. The CDR3 sequence: CAIRGQGPTDTQYF. CDR3 nucleotide sequence: TGTGCCATCAGGGGCCAGGGACCCACAGATACGCAGTATTTT.

This clonotype occurred many times. The chain links TRBV25-1 to TRBJ2-3, with TRBD2 identical over 11 bases. Trimming cost V 6 bases and J 0 bases; bases outside gene matches: 14. The germline V gene has CDR1 MGHDK and CDR2 SYGVNS. The CDR3 extends over 19 amino acids. The CDR3 DNA reads TGTGCCAGCAGGGATGAAGGGGGACTAGCGGCTAGTAGCACAGATACGCAGTATTTT. Translated: CASRDEGGLAASSTDTQYF.

This clonotype was detected a few times. The CDR3 here is CASSGNRGAGELFF. CDR3 nucleotide sequence: TGTGCCAGCAGCGGCAACAGGGGAGCCGGGGAGCTGTTTTTT. This chain links TRBV7-6 with TRBJ2-2; 7 bases align to TRBD1. V shed 5 bases and J 6 bases; nucleotides not matched to a gene: 6. CDR1 and CDR2 from the germline V gene are SGHVS and FNYEAQ. The CDR3 has 14 amino acids.

This clonotype has a count of ten or more. The V call is TRBV9, the J call TRBJ2-3, with 10 bases identical to TRBD2. The CDR3 has 17 amino acids. In germline, CDR1 is SGDLS, CDR2 YYNGEE. The V segment lost 3 bases and the J segment 4 bases; nucleotides outside the gene matches: 11. CDR3 DNA sequence: TGTGCCAGCAGCGCTACCCTAGCGGGAGAGGGCCCAGATACGCAGTATTTT. Amino acid sequence: CASSATLAGEGPDTQYF.

This clonotype came up a few times. This rearrangement joins TRBV6-5 to TRBJ2-1, with D perhaps TRBD2 (6 bases). The V gene's germline CDR1 is MNHEY and CDR2 SVGAGI. The length of the CDR3 is 15 residues. V lost 4 bases to trimming and J lost 0 bases, with 10 bases between them. The CDR3 DNA follows: TGTGCCAGCAGTTCGACGGGAGACTCCTACAATGAGCAGTTCTTC. It yields the protein CASSSTGDSYNEQFF.

This clonotype has a count of ten or more. The chain carries TRBV11-2 and TRBJ2-7; TRBD1 matches at 10 bases. Germline values: CDR1 SGHAT, CDR2 FQNNGV. The V gene end was trimmed by 4 bases and the J gene end by 3 bases; junction bases not matched to a gene: 3. The CDR3 spans 14 residues. CDR3 DNA sequence: TGTGCCAGCAGCTCGACAGGGGGCAACTACGAGCAGTACTTC. As protein: CASSSTGGNYEQYF.

This clonotype was detected ten times or more. The V and J genes are TRBV29-1 and TRBJ2-5; 8 nucleotides match TRBD2. J gave up 7 bases and V 0 bases, and 16 bases lay outside the gene matches. The germline V gene encodes CDR1 SQVTM and CDR2 ANQGSEA. This CDR3 comprises 17 residues. CDR3 DNA: TGCAGCGTTGAAGATCTATTCGTGGGCGGGGGGCTGGCGACCCAGTACTTC. Protein product: CSVEDLFVGGGLATQYF.

This clonotype was observed a handful of times. The chain recombines TRBV28 with TRBJ1-4; tentatively, D is TRBD1 (6 bases). Germline assignment: CDR1 MDHEN and CDR2 SYDVKM. This CDR3 is built from 15 residues. The V and J ends lost 5 bases and 3 bases respectively, with 13 bases between them. CDR3 nucleotide sequence: TGTGCCAGCAGTGGAACAGGGCACCCTAATGAAAAACTGTTTTTT. Translation: CASSGTGHPNEKLFF.

This clonotype was seen repeatedly, ten times or more. The gene calls are TRBV6-5 and TRBJ2-7; D unclear. Germline CDR1 and CDR2: MNHEY and SVGAGI. V lost 2 bases to trimming and J lost 2 bases, with 16 bases between them. This CDR3 contains 16 residues. The CDR3 loop is CASSYRTDDRPYEQYF. The CDR3 bases are TGTGCCAGCAGTTACAGGACCGACGACCGCCCCTACGAGCAGTACTTC.

The sample holds many counts of this clonotype. The chain couples TRBV9 to TRBJ2-7; TRBD1 is a possible D gene (7 bases). The germline V gene encodes CDR1 SGDLS and CDR2 YYNGEE. The CDR3 sequence is 14 residues long. V dropped 0 bases and J dropped 3 bases, with 10 bases sitting between them. The CDR3 nucleotides read TGTGCCAGCAGCGTAGGGAGGGACAGCTACGAGCAGTACTTC. Protein product: CASSVGRDSYEQYF.

This clonotype was recorded at least ten times. The chain recombines TRBV5-1 with TRBJ1-2; no clear D gene. Germline V gene lookup returns CDR1 SGHRS and CDR2 YFSETQ. The CDR3 is 15 residues long. V shed 0 bases and J shed 2 bases, with 11 bases lying between them. The DNA of the CDR3 is TGCGCCAGCAGCTTGGAGGCAGAGTTAAACTATGGCTACACCTTC. It translates to CASSLEAELNYGYTF.

This clonotype was detected ten times or more. This CDR3 reads CASRPGKDTEAFF. CDR3 DNA: TGCGCCAGCAGGCCCGGGAAAGACACTGAAGCTTTCTTT. The chain recombines TRBV5-1 with TRBJ1-1; D is unclear. Trimming took 5 bases from V and 3 from J, leaving 11 bases between them. Germline V CDR1 and CDR2: SGHRS, YFSETQ. This CDR3 contains 13 residues. Using reference TRBV5-1 and TRBJ1-1 for the parts outside the CDR3, the full variable domain is KAGVTQTPRYLIKTRGQQVTLSCSPISGHRSVSWYQQTPGQGLQFLFEYFSETQRNKGNFPGRFSGRQFSNSRSEMNVSTLELGDSALYLCASRPGKDTEAFFGQGTRLTVV.

This clonotype was counted a few times. V usage is TRBV9 and J usage is TRBJ2-2; the D gene could be TRBD1 or TRBD2 (5 bases each). With 1 base removed from V and 3 bases from J, the gap between germline ends came to 7 bases. Germline V CDR1 and CDR2: SGDLS, YYNGEE. CDR3 size: 14 residues. The CDR3 coding sequence is TGTGCCAGCAGCGTATTGGGGGACACCGGGGAGCTGTTTTTT. Protein: CASSVLGDTGELFF.

Ten or more counts support this clonotype. The chain joins TRBV6-6 to TRBJ2-2; D is possibly TRBD2 (6 bases). The CDR3 spans 13 residues. Germline V gives CDR1 MNHNY, CDR2 SVGAGI (reference sequence). Trimming pared 8 bases from V and 3 bases from J, leaving 10 bases between. Written as DNA, the CDR3 is TGTGCCAGCGGTAGCGGCTACACCGGGGAGCTGTTTTTT. Amino acids: CASGSGYTGELFF.

In its sample, this clonotype was seen many times. This chain links TRBV12-3 or TRBV12-4 with TRBJ1-2; D is uncertain. This CDR3 comprises 14 residues. V was trimmed by 5 bases and J by 5 bases, leaving 15 bases between them. The CDR3 nucleotides read TGTGCCAGCAGTCCCCGGGGTGTTGCATATGGCTACACCTTC. Amino acids: CASSPRGVAYGYTF.

This clonotype has only a few counts. The chain links TRBV3-1 to TRBJ2-4; a possible D gene is TRBD2 (6 bases). The CDR3 covers 14 residues. The germline V gene encodes CDR1 LGHDT and CDR2 YNNKEL (reference sequence). Trimming left V 2 bases short and J 11 bases short, with 16 bases between. CDR3 sequence: CASSQSNGGTLQYF. In DNA form, the CDR3 reads TGTGCCAGCAGCCAAAGTAATGGGGGGACCCTTCAGTACTTC. Together with reference TRBV3-1 and TRBJ2-4, the CDR3 gives the full variable domain: DTAVSQTPKYLVTQMGNDKSIKCEQNLGHDTMYWYKQDSKKFLKIMFSYNNKELIINETVPNRFSPKSPDKAHLNLHINSLELGDSAVYFCASSQSNGGTLQYFGAGTRLSVL.